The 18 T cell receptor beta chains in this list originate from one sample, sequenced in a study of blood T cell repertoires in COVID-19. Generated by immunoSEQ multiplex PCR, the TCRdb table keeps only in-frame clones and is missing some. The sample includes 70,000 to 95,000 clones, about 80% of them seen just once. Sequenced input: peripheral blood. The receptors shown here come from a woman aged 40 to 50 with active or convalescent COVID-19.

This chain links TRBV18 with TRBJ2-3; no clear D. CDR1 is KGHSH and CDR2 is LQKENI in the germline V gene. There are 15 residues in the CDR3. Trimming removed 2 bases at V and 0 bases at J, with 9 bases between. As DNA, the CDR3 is TGTGCCAGCTCACCAACTACCTCAAGCACAGATACGCAGTATTTT. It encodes CASSPTTSSTDTQYF. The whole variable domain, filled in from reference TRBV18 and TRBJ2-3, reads NAGVMQNPRHLVRRRGQEARLRCSPMKGHSHVYWYRQLPEEGLKFMVYLQKENIIDESGMPKERFSAEFPKEGPSILRIQQVVRGDSAAYFCASSPTTSSTDTQYFGPGTRLTVL.

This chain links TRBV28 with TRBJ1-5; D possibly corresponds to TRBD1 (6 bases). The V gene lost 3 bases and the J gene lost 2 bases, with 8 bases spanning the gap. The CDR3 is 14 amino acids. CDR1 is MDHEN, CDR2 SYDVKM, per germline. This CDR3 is CASSLGAGNQPQHF. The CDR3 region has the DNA TGTGCCAGCAGTTTGGGGGCTGGCAATCAGCCCCAGCATTTT.

CDR3 sequence (DNA): TGTGCCAGCAGTTGGGGGGAGGACACTGAAGCTTTCTTT. This codes for CASSWGEDTEAFF. The chain has TRBV2 and TRBJ1-1; possible D gene TRBD1, 5 bases. Germline CDR1 SNHLY, CDR2 FYNNEI. Trimming removed 5 bases from V and 3 bases from J, with 10 bases in between. There are 13 residues in the CDR3. The whole variable domain, filled in from reference TRBV2 and TRBJ1-1, reads EPEVTQTPSHQVTQMGQEVILRCVPISNHLYFYWYRQILGQKVEFLVSFYNNEISEKSEIFDDQFSVERPDGSNFTLKIRSTKLEDSAMYFCASSWGEDTEAFFGQGTRLTVV.

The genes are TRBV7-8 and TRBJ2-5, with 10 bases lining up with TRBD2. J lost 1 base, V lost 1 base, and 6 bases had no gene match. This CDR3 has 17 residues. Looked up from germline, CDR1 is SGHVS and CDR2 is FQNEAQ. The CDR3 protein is CASSLGGLAGVQETQYF. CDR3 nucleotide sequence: TGTGCCAGCAGCTTAGGAGGGCTAGCGGGGGTCCAAGAGACCCAGTACTTC. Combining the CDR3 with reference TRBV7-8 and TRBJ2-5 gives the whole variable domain GAGVSQSPRYKVAKRGQDVALRCDPISGHVSLFWYQQALGQGPEFLTYFQNEAQLDKSGLPSDRFFAERPEGSVSTLKIQRTQQEDSAVYLCASSLGGLAGVQETQYFGPGTRLLVL.

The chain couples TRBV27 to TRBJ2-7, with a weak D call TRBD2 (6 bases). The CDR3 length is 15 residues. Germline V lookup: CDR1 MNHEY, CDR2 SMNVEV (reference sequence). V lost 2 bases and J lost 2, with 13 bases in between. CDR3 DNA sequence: TGTGCCAGCAGTTTACGCGGCGGGAACACCTACGAGCAGTACTTC. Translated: CASSLRGGNTYEQYF.

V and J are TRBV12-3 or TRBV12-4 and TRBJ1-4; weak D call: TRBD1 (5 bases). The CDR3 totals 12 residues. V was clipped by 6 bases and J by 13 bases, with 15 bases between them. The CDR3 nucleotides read TGTGCCAGCAGGTACGGGGACTCGGGACTGTTTTTT. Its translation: CASRYGDSGLFF.

The CDR3 loop is CASSPDSFTDTQYF. The CDR3 DNA is TGTGCCAGCAGTCCCGACTCGTTCACAGATACGCAGTATTTT. V is TRBV2 and J is TRBJ2-3; the D is unclear. Germline-derived CDR1 and CDR2 are SNHLY and FYNNEI. The CDR3 is made up of 14 amino acids. Trimming took off 5 bases at V and 2 bases at J, with 11 bases between the two ends.

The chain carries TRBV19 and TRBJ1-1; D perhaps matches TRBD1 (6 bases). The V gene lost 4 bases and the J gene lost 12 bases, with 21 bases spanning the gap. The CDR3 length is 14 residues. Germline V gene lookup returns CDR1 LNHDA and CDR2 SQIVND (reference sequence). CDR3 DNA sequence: TGTGCCAGTAGTACACACCGGACAGCTGGGTTGTCTTTCTTT. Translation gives CASSTHRTAGLSFF.

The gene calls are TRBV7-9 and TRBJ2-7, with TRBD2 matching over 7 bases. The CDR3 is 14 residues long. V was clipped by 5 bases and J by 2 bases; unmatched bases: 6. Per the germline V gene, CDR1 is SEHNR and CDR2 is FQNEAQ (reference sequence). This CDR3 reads CASSPPGLTYEQYF. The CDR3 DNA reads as TGTGCCAGCAGCCCGCCGGGACTAACCTACGAGCAGTACTTC. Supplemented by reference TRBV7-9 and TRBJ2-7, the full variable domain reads DTGVSQNPRHKITKRGQNVTFRCDPISEHNRLYWYRQTLGQGPEFLTYFQNEAQLEKSRLLSDRFSAERPKGSFSTLEIQRTEQGDSAMYLCASSPPGLTYEQYFGPGTRLTVT.

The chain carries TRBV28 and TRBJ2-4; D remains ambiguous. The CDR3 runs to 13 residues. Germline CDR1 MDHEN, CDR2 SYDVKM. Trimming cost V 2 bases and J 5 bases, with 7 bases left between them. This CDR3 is CASSLRHQNIQYF. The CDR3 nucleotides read TGTGCCAGCAGTTTACGACACCAAAACATTCAGTACTTC.

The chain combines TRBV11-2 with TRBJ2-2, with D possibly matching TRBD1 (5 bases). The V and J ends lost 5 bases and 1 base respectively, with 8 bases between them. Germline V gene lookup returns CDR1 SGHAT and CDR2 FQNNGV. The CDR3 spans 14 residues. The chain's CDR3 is CASSPGLNTGELFF. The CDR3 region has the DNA TGTGCCAGCAGCCCAGGGTTGAACACCGGGGAGCTGTTTTTT.

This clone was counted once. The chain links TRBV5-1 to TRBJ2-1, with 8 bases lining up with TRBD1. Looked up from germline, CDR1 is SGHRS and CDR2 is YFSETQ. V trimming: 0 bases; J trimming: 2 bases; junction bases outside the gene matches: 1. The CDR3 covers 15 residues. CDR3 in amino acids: CASSLGQGPYNEQFF. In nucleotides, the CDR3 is TGCGCCAGCAGCTTGGGACAGGGGCCCTACAATGAGCAGTTCTTC. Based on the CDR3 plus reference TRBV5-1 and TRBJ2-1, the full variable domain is KAGVTQTPRYLIKTRGQQVTLSCSPISGHRSVSWYQQTPGQGLQFLFEYFSETQRNKGNFPGRFSGRQFSNSRSEMNVSTLELGDSALYLCASSLGQGPYNEQFFGPGTRLTVL.

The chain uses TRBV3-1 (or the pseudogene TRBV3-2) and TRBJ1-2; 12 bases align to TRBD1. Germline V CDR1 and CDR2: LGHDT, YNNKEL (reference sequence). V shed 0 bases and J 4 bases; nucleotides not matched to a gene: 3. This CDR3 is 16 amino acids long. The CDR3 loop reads CASSQEGTGGSYGYTF. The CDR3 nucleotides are TGTGCCAGCAGCCAAGAGGGGACAGGGGGCAGCTATGGCTACACCTTC.

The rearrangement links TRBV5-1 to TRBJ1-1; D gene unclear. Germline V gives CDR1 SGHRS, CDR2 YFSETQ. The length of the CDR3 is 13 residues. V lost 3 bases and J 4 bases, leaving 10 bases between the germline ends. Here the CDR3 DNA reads TGCGCCAGCAGCTGGAGGGAGGGCACTGAAGCTTTCTTT. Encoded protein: CASSWREGTEAFF.

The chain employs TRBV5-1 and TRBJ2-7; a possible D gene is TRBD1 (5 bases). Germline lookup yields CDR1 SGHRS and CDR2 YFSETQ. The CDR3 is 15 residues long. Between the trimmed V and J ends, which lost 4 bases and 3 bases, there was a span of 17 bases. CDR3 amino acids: CASSPTESTIYEQYF. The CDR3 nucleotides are TGCGCCAGCAGCCCGACAGAATCGACCATCTACGAGCAGTACTTC.

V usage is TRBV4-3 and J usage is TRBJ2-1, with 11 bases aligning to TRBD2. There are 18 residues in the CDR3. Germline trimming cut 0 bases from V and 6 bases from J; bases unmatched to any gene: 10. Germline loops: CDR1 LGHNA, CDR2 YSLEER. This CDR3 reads CASSQDSLAGVGSNEQFF. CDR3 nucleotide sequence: TGCGCCAGCAGCCAAGATTCACTAGCGGGAGTCGGGAGCAATGAGCAGTTCTTC.

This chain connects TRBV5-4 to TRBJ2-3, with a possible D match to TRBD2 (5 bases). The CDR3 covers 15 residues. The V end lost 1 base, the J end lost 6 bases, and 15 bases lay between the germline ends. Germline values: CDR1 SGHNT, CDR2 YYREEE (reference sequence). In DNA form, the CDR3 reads TGTGCCAGCAGCTTGTGGCTAGCAGGTCTGGATACGCAGTATTTT. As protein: CASSLWLAGLDTQYF.

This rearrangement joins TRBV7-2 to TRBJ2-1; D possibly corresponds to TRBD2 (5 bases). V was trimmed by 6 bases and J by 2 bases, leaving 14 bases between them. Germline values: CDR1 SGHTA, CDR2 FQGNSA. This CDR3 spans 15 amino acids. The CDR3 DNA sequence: TGTGCCAGCAGTATGGGCGGGTCCGCCTACAATGAGCAGTTCTTC. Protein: CASSMGGSAYNEQFF.